This paragraph covers one T cell receptor (beta chain) sequence. There were TCR beta CDR3 regions amplified from RNA transcripts. The HTBI primer set served for first-round RT-PCR of the TCR CDR3. Via MiXCR, TCRdb re-called the multiplex PCR reads, giving one row per CDR3 protein. The sample shows approximately 600,000 distinct CDR3 sequences, approximately 15% of them seen only once. This CDR3 comprises 17 residues. Trimming took 5 bases from V and 2 from J; bases not matched to a gene: 9. CDR1 is SGHAT and CDR2 is FQNNGV in the germline V gene. The entry originates in a study of T cells in Graves' hyperthyroidism and ophthalmopathy.

Sequenced input: blood. The sequence was obtained from a woman in her twenties or thirties with Graves' hyperthyroidism that later progressed to Graves' ophthalmopathy. The chain joins TRBV11-2 to TRBJ2-1, with 10 bases lining up with TRBD2. Here the CDR3 reads CASSPSSGSNTYNEQFF. CDR3 sequence (DNA): TGTGCCAGCAGCCCCTCTAGCGGGAGTAACACCTACAATGAGCAGTTCTTC.